The clone carrying this T cell receptor (beta chain) was found a few times. This table comes from immunoSEQ multiplex PCR, and its TCRdb copy is limited to in-frame clones, with some not included. The sample consists of about 87,000 clones, 85% to 95% of them appearing once. This specimen comes from a study of technical replicates of blood from several donors. The sequencing sample was made of T cells isolated from PBMCs. This clonotype was obtained from a human donor in good health.

The CDR3 DNA is TGTGCCAGCAGCGTAGATTACTTTTCCGGGGACAGCGAGGCTTTCTTT. This gives the protein CASSVDYFSGDSEAFF. This sequence joins TRBV9 and TRBJ1-1, with 7 bases identical to TRBD1. The germline V gene encodes CDR1 SGDLS and CDR2 YYNGEE. Trimming took 0 bases from V and 11 from J; bases not matched to a gene: 16. The CDR3 is made up of 16 amino acids.